The 5 T cell receptor beta chains listed next were all sequenced from one sample in a study of T cells in Graves' hyperthyroidism and ophthalmopathy. Using RNA transcripts as the source, TCR beta CDR3 regions were amplified. The primer set for the first-round RT-PCR of the TCR CDR3 was HTBI. TCRdb called the multiplex PCR reads again in MiXCR, with one record for every CDR3 protein. The table shows approximately 600,000 distinct CDR3 sequences, with 11% to 15% occurring only once. The sample taken for sequencing was blood. The receptors come from a woman under 40 with Graves' hyperthyroidism that later progressed to Graves' ophthalmopathy.

The V and J genes are TRBV5-1 and TRBJ1-2; D is unresolved. Germline V gene data show CDR1 as SGHRS and CDR2 as YFSETQ. Trimming took off 4 bases at V and 6 bases at J, with 19 bases between the two ends. The CDR3 covers 15 residues. The CDR3 sequence is CASSLTTTASDGYTF. CDR3 nucleotides: TGCGCCAGCAGCCTAACAACCACCGCTAGCGATGGCTACACCTTC.

V and J are TRBV19 and TRBJ1-1, with D possibly being TRBD1 (5 bases). V was trimmed by 4 bases and J by 4 bases, leaving 13 bases between them. Germline V gives CDR1 LNHDA, CDR2 SQIVND (reference sequence). CDR3 length: 14 residues. CDR3 bases: TGTGCCAGTAGTACTGATGGGGGGTTCACTGAAGCTTTCTTT. The encoded protein is CASSTDGGFTEAFF.

This clonotype came up many times. This chain connects TRBV6-6 to TRBJ2-5, with 10 bases lining up with TRBD1. Germline V lookup: CDR1 MNHNY, CDR2 SVGAGI (reference sequence). This CDR3 region has 17 residues. Losses at the gene ends were 1 base for V and 3 bases for J; bases not matched to a gene: 8. The CDR3 bases are TGTGCCAGCAGTTACTTACCGGGACAGGGGCCCGAAGAGACCCAGTACTTC. It specifies CASSYLPGQGPEETQYF.

The chain joins TRBV20-1 to TRBJ2-3; TRBD2 matches 9 bases. CDR1 is DFQATT and CDR2 is SNEGSKA in the germline V gene (reference sequence). There are 17 residues in the CDR3. V trimming: 5 bases; J trimming: 0 bases; junction bases outside the gene matches: 12. The CDR3 region has the DNA TGCAGTGCTGCTCCTCTACTAGCGGGCCAGAGCACAGATACGCAGTATTTT. This encodes CSAAPLLAGQSTDTQYF.

This clonotype has more than one count but fewer than ten. The J gene is TRBJ1-1, the V gene TRBV27; D is uncertain. This CDR3 is built from 14 residues. V dropped 6 bases and J dropped 4 bases, with 15 bases sitting between them. Germline CDR1 is MNHEY and CDR2 is SMNVEV (reference sequence). The CDR3, as DNA: TGTGCCAGCAGCCTAGACTCAGTCAGCACTGAAGCTTTCTTT. Amino acid sequence: CASSLDSVSTEAFF.